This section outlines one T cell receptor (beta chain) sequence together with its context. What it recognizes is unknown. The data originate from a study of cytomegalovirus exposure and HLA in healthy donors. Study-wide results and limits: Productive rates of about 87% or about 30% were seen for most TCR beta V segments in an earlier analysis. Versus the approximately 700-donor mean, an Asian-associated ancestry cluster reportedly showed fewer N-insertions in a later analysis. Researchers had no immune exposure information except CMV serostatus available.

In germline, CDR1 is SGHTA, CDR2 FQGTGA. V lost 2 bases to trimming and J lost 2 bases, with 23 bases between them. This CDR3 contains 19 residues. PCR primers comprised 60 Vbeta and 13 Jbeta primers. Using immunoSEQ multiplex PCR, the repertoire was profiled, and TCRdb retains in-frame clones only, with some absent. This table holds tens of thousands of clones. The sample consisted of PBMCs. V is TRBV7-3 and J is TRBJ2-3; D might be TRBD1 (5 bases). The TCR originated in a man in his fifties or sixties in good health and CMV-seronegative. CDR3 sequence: CASSLFSAKIKGHTDTQYF. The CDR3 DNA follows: TGTGCCAGCAGCTTATTTTCGGCGAAAATCAAGGGGCACACAGATACGCAGTATTTT.